This T cell receptor beta chain was profiled in a study of beta chain features in type 1 diabetes. Looking at the study overall: Age, gender and cell yields were similar between patients and healthy donors.

Findings of the study overall: Shortening of TCRB CDR3s, moderate but significant, appeared in all four CD4+ subsets of Type 1 diabetes patients.

The authors reverse transcribed all of the isolated RNA, so sequencing captured expressed TCRB transcripts. Profiling relied on immunoSEQ multiplex PCR, and the TCRdb table lists in-frame clones only, not all of them. Here the sample spans approximately 30,000 clones, about 65% being singletons. CDR3 size: 15 residues. V lost 7 bases, J lost 2 bases, and 6 bases stayed unmatched. CDR1 and CDR2 (germline): SQVTM, ANQGSEA. As for this clone: Its antigen is not known.

This TCR derives from a young woman with type 1 diabetes. The chain has TRBV29-1 and TRBJ2-6; TRBD1 agrees at 9 bases. Sequencing used Tregs from blood. CDR3 in amino acids: CSATTGGAGANVLTF. The CDR3 nucleotides are TGCAGCGCCACTACAGGGGGCGCTGGGGCCAACGTCCTGACTTTC.